The present TCR beta chain was sequenced within a study of identical twins. General study points: Researchers reported excess low generation probability among twin-shared out-of-frame alpha sequences.

The ends were cut back, 4 bases at V and 1 base at J, with 10 bases in the middle. CDR3 size: 14 residues. Germline loops: CDR1 SGHKS, CDR2 YYEKEE (reference sequence). Template switching introduced a universal primer site, and the cDNA bore unique molecular identifiers. From the 5' RACE reads, TCRdb called clonotypes with MiXCR, one entry per CDR3 protein. Counted here are about 660,000 distinct CDR3 sequences, 8.6% occurring once; the ten biggest clones make up around 0.95%. This clonotype occurred many times. Its target is unknown. This same sample was also taken into another study, of yellow fever vaccine responses in identical twins.

The receptor's source is a woman between 18 and 30 years old in good health. The sample comprised PBMCs. V gene TRBV5-5 combines with J gene TRBJ2-3; no definite D call. CDR3 in DNA: TGTGCCAGCAGCCTGTCCTGGGGCACAGATACGCAGTATTTT. As protein: CASSLSWGTDTQYF.